The rows below give T cell receptor beta chains drawn from one sample of a study of T-cell memory formation after mild COVID-19. TCRdb processed the 5' RACE reads anew with MiXCR; each CDR3 protein has one entry. The sample includes fewer than 350,000 distinct CDR3 sequences, about 13% of them seen just once. The specimen was PBMCs or a T cell subset sorted from them (not recorded which). These receptors all come from a man between 18 and 35 years old who had mild COVID-19 (a few samples of this study predate the infection). Cell type and time point are not known. The CDR3 runs from the conserved cysteine through the conserved F or W. A D gene is named only where the DNA matches it firmly. Size values are once, few and many counts, or a class for expanded clones, and some rows have none.

v_gene	abundance	j_gene	d_gene	CDR3aa	CDR3nt
TRBV5-1	-	TRBJ2-2	-	CASSLDLDRTGELFF	TGCGCCAGCAGCTTGGATCTAGACCGCACCGGGGAGCTGTTTTTT
TRBV18	-	TRBJ2-1	-	CASSQDRPISGDEQFF	TGTGCCAGCTCCCAGGACAGACCGATCTCTGGCGATGAGCAGTTCTTC
TRBV5-5	-	TRBJ1-1	-	CASSFGATEAFF	TGTGCCAGCAGCTTCGGGGCCACTGAAGCTTTCTTT
TRBV27	few	TRBJ2-3	-	CASSFLAGGADTQYF	TGTGCCAGCAGTTTCCTGGCAGGTGGGGCAGATACGCAGTATTTT
TRBV28	-	TRBJ2-5	TRBD1	CAIRSGQGSQETQYF	TGTGCCATCCGCTCGGGACAGGGGTCGCAAGAGACCCAGTACTTC
TRBV29-1	-	TRBJ2-5	-	CSVASGETQYF	TGCAGCGTTGCCTCCGGTGAGACCCAGTACTTC
TRBV7-3	few	TRBJ2-3	-	CASSSGVPAATQYF	TGTGCCAGCAGCTCCGGGGTCCCGGCGGCTACGCAGTATTTT
TRBV6-2/TRBV6-3	few	TRBJ1-5	-	CASRYTGGRQPQHF	TGTGCCAGCAGATACACCGGGGGCCGGCAGCCCCAGCATTTT
TRBV25-1	-	TRBJ1-2	-	CASSGGTIYGYTF	TGTGCCAGCAGTGGGGGTACCATCTATGGCTACACCTTC
TRBV7-2	-	TRBJ1-1	-	CASSLGQTNTEAFF	TGTGCCAGCAGCTTAGGACAGACGAACACTGAAGCTTTCTTT
TRBV27	-	TRBJ2-1	-	CASSPNRLSNEQFF	TGTGCCAGCAGCCCAAACAGGCTCTCTAATGAGCAGTTCTTC
TRBV5-1	-	TRBJ2-1	TRBD2	CASSPRGSASGDTSSYNEQFF	TGCGCCAGCAGCCCCAGGGGTAGTGCTAGCGGGGATACTAGCTCCTACAATGAGCAGTTCTTC
TRBV6-5	-	TRBJ2-1	-	CASKLSSRSYNEQFF	TGTGCCAGCAAACTCTCCTCCCGCTCCTACAATGAGCAGTTCTTC
TRBV4-3	-	TRBJ1-6	-	CASSQGGGSYNSPLHF	TGCGCCAGCAGCCAAGGCGGGGGGTCCTATAATTCACCCCTCCACTTT
TRBV29-1	few	TRBJ1-1	-	CSYCEGNTEAFF	TGCAGCTACTGCGAGGGGAACACTGAAGCTTTCTTT
TRBV5-1	few	TRBJ2-5	-	CASSLAGSGRYQETQYF	TGCGCCAGCAGCTTGGCCGGGAGCGGAAGGTACCAAGAGACCCAGTACTTC
TRBV7-2	-	TRBJ2-3	TRBD2	CASSYGGATDTQYF	TGTGCCAGCAGCTACGGGGGGGCCACAGATACGCAGTATTTT
TRBV25-1	-	TRBJ2-1	TRBD2	CASSETSGLAGSYNEQFF	TGTGCCAGCAGTGAAACCTCCGGACTAGCGGGGTCCTACAATGAGCAGTTCTTC
TRBV7-9	-	TRBJ1-4	-	CASSPKVAEKLFF	TGTGCCAGCAGCCCGAAGGTAGCGGAAAAACTGTTTTTT
TRBV29-1	-	TRBJ2-5	-	CSVVGQKETQYF	TGCAGCGTTGTAGGGCAGAAAGAGACCCAGTACTTC
TRBV18	few	TRBJ1-1	-	CASSPGAATEAFF	TGTGCCAGCTCACCAGGTGCGGCCACTGAAGCTTTCTTT
TRBV13	once	TRBJ2-7	-	CASSSRGEQYF	TGTGCCAGCAGCTCTAGGGGCGAGCAGTACTTC
TRBV6-5	few	TRBJ2-4	-	CASSYARPPSYIQYF	TGTGCCAGCAGTTACGCCAGACCGCCGAGCTACATTCAGTACTTC
TRBV10-3	few	TRBJ1-4	TRBD1	CASWTGEKLFF	TGTGCCTCTTGGACAGGGGAAAAACTGTTTTTT